This TCR beta chain was sequenced for a study of T-cell memory formation after mild COVID-19. Study summary: Largely, the TCR clusters proved donor specific. Study-wide results and caveats: Contracting clones localized mainly to CM and EM when CD4+ and mainly to EMRA when CD8+.

TCRdb re-called the 5' RACE reads through MiXCR, storing one row per CDR3 protein. The data hold 120,000 or so distinct CDR3 sequences, with 16% observed a single time. From germline, CDR1 is LGHNA and CDR2 YNFKEQ. The CDR3 length is 15 residues. J was trimmed by 12 bases and V by 6 bases; bases with no gene match: 12. This clonotype was counted many times. Its target is unknown. This clonotype originated in an adult woman who had mild COVID-19 (a few samples of this study predate the infection). Cell type and time point are not known. Sequenced material: PBMCs or a T cell subset sorted from them (not recorded which). The gene calls are TRBV4-2 and TRBJ2-1; 12 bases are shared with TRBD2. The CDR3 sequence is CASSSRLAGVPRQFF. CDR3 sequence (DNA): TGTGCCAGCAGTTCTAGACTAGCGGGAGTCCCACGGCAGTTCTTC.